This passage covers 29 T cell receptor beta chains from one sample sequenced in a study of breast tumors, draining lymph nodes, adjacent tissues. Axillary draining lymph nodes of breast cancer patients supplied the node samples. TCRdb reanalysed the multiplex PCR reads using MiXCR and keeps one entry per CDR3 protein. The table lists approximately 280,000 distinct CDR3 sequences, more than 30% of them singletons. The sequencing input was axillary lymph node tissue. These receptors were collected from a female donor with breast cancer. Some clones in this sample may be carry-over from other donors' samples.

In the case of this clonotype: A much larger clonotype is one base distant, so this may be a read error. The rearrangement links TRBV20-1 to TRBJ1-5; D remains ambiguous. The germline gives CDR1 DFQATT, CDR2 SNEGSKA (reference sequence). The V gene lost 0 bases and the J gene lost 6 bases, with 15 bases spanning the gap. CDR3 length equals 15 residues. The CDR3 DNA reads as TGCAGTGCTAGAGATATGACCGTCCCAACTCAGCCCCAGCATTTT. It translates to CSARDMTVPTQPQHF.

This clonotype was seen more than once but under ten times. This chain joins TRBV11-2 and TRBJ2-7; weak D call: TRBD1 (6 bases). Trimming shortened V by 2 bases and J by 2 bases, and 19 bases separated the two germline ends. This CDR3 has 17 amino acids. Germline CDR1 reads SGHAT; CDR2 reads FQNNGV. Written as DNA, the CDR3 is TGTGCCAGCAGCTTAAGCGATATCGCGACAGGAACCTACGAGCAGTACTTC. It codes for CASSLSDIATGTYEQYF. Variable domain in full (rest from reference TRBV11-2 and TRBJ2-7): EAGVAQSPRYKIIEKRQSVAFWCNPISGHATLYWYQQILGQGPKLLIQFQNNGVVDDSQLPKDRFSAERLKGVDSTLKIQPAKLEDSAVYLCASSLSDIATGTYEQYFGPGTRLTVT.

Many counts were recorded for this clonotype. V gene TRBV4-2 combines with J gene TRBJ1-2; no clear D. V was clipped by 1 base and J by 4 bases, with 13 bases between them. Looked up from germline, CDR1 is LGHNA and CDR2 is YNFKEQ. This CDR3 is 15 amino acids long. CDR3 in amino acids: CASSQGPGGAYGYTF. The CDR3 DNA reads TGTGCCAGCAGCCAAGGGCCGGGAGGCGCCTATGGCTACACCTTC.

To note about this clonotype: A much larger clone differs by one base, so this may be a read error. As the CDR3 is not closed by the conserved phenylalanine or tryptophan, this likely results from a read error. The rearrangement joins TRBV28 to TRBJ1-6; D uncertain. The germline CDR1 and CDR2 sequences are MDHEN and SYDVKM. CDR3 length: 13 amino acids. V was clipped by 6 bases and J by 11 bases, with 14 bases between them. The CDR3 reads CASSLGRGPPLHL. The CDR3 coding sequence is TGTGCCAGCAGCCTCGGGAGAGGTCCACCCCTCCACCTT.

This clonotype was detected many times. The chain is built from TRBV5-4 and TRBJ2-7; TRBD1 might be the D (6 bases). The V end lost 3 bases, the J end lost 6 bases, and 10 bases lay between the germline ends. The germline V gene has CDR1 SGHNT and CDR2 YYREEE (reference sequence). CDR3 size: 12 residues. CDR3 loop: CASSWRTAEQYF. In DNA, the CDR3 is TGTGCCAGCAGCTGGAGGACAGCCGAGCAGTACTTC. Based on the CDR3 plus reference TRBV5-4 and TRBJ2-7, the full variable domain is ETGVTQSPTHLIKTRGQQVTLRCSSQSGHNTVSWYQQALGQGPQFIFQYYREEENGRGNFPPRFSGLQFPNYSSELNVNALELDDSALYLCASSWRTAEQYFGPGTRLTVT.

On this clonotype: At one boundary the junction diverges from the germline segment, which might be a read error. This sequence joins TRBV15 and TRBJ2-2, with TRBD2 matching 14 bases. The CDR3 runs 21 residues. Germline assignment: CDR1 LNHNV and CDR2 YYDKDF (reference sequence). CDR3 sequence reads: CATSRVSRTSGRIYEHRGAVF. As DNA, the CDR3 is TGTGCCACCAGCAGGGTATCTCGGACTAGCGGGAGGATCTATGAACACCGGGGCGCTGTTTTT.

The V call is TRBV24-1, the J call TRBJ1-2; D possibly corresponds to TRBD1 (6 bases). The germline V gene has CDR1 KGHDR and CDR2 SFDVKD. V lost 5 bases to trimming and J lost 8 bases, with 14 bases between them. The CDR3 length is 13 residues. The DNA of the CDR3 is TGTGCCACCAGTGGATCGCAGGGGCGCGGCTACACCTTC. This gives the protein CATSGSQGRGYTF.

This clonotype has at least ten counts. The chain carries TRBV2 and TRBJ2-1, with D hard to call. Trimming removed 6 bases at V and 10 bases at J, with 19 bases between. The germline V gene encodes CDR1 SNHLY and CDR2 FYNNEI. This CDR3 region has 14 residues. In nucleotides, the CDR3 is TGTGCCAGCAGCGGCTCGAGCTTTCTAGGGGAGCAGTTCTTC. It yields the protein CASSGSSFLGEQFF.

Many counts were recorded for this clonotype. The chain carries TRBV6-1 and TRBJ1-4; 7 bases fit TRBD1. The V and J ends lost 4 bases and 10 bases, in that order; junction bases with no gene match: 6. The CDR3 contains 13 residues. Looked up from germline, CDR1 is MNHNS and CDR2 is SASEGT. CDR3 nucleotide sequence: TGTGCCAGCAGTGGACAGGGAAAGGGAAAACTGTTTTTT. Protein: CASSGQGKGKLFF.

As to this clonotype: With a much larger clone just one base away, this may be a read error. V usage is TRBV19 and J usage is TRBJ1-2; the D is unclear. The CDR3 spans 15 residues. Germline lookup yields CDR1 LNHDA and CDR2 SQIVND (reference sequence). The CDR3 coding sequence is TGTGCCAGTAGCCTGGGTACCAGCTTCGACTATGACTACACCTTC. Its protein product is CASSLGTSFDYDYTF.

This clonotype was seen at least ten times. This chain joins TRBV28 and TRBJ1-2, with D uncertain. Trimming stripped 1 base from V and 7 bases from J, with 10 bases between. This CDR3 region has 13 residues. From germline, CDR1 is MDHEN and CDR2 SYDVKM. CDR3 protein: CASSLYAGAGYTF. The CDR3 region has the DNA TGTGCCAGCAGTTTATATGCAGGAGCTGGCTACACCTTC.

The gene calls are TRBV20-1 and TRBJ2-3; D is undetermined. CDR1 and CDR2 (germline): DFQATT, SNEGSKA (reference sequence). V was cut by 3 bases and J by 0 bases, with 34 bases left in between. The CDR3 is 22 amino acids. Here the CDR3 reads CSASYPVFVLGLQAVSTDTQYF. The CDR3, as DNA: TGCAGTGCTAGCTATCCGGTTTTTGTCCTGGGCCTCCAGGCTGTGAGCACAGATACGCAGTATTTT.

In its sample, this clonotype was seen many times. This chain connects TRBV11-2 to TRBJ2-3; 8 bases are shared with TRBD2. V lost 5 bases, J lost 0 bases, and 4 bases stayed unmatched. The length of the CDR3 is 15 residues. Germline assignment: CDR1 SGHAT and CDR2 FQNNGV. The CDR3 spells CASSLAGLSTDTQYF. DNA for the CDR3: TGTGCCAGCAGCCTAGCGGGCTTAAGCACAGATACGCAGTATTTT. The full variable domain, in which reference TRBV11-2 and TRBJ2-3 provide the parts outside the CDR3, is EAGVAQSPRYKIIEKRQSVAFWCNPISGHATLYWYQQILGQGPKLLIQFQNNGVVDDSQLPKDRFSAERLKGVDSTLKIQPAKLEDSAVYLCASSLAGLSTDTQYFGPGTRLTVL.

A remark on this clonotype: A much larger clone is a single base away; this may be a read error. The chain carries TRBV20-1 and TRBJ2-7; 9 bases fit TRBD1. The CDR3 has 14 amino acids. Germline V gene lookup returns CDR1 DFQATT and CDR2 SNEGSKA (reference sequence). Trimming at V came to 5 bases and at J to 4 bases, leaving 9 bases not matched to a gene. CDR3 in amino acids: CSAGQTGGAYEQYF. CDR3 sequence (DNA): TGCAGTGCTGGACAGACAGGGGGAGCTTACGAGCAGTACTTC.

This clonotype has at least ten counts. V is TRBV10-3 and J is TRBJ2-3, with 10 bases lining up with TRBD2. J was trimmed by 2 bases and V by 6 bases; bases with no gene match: 8. Germline V lookup: CDR1 ENHRY, CDR2 SYGVKD. This CDR3 comprises 16 residues. CDR3 sequence (DNA): TGTGCCATCAGCACTAAAACTAGCGGGAACACAGATACGCAGTATTTT. This codes for CAISTKTSGNTDTQYF.

Ten or more counts support this clonotype. The genes are TRBV15 and TRBJ1-5; 7 bases map to TRBD1. Germline values: CDR1 LNHNV, CDR2 YYDKDF (reference sequence). With V trimmed by 2 bases and J by 2 bases, 3 bases remained unmatched. The CDR3 sequence is 15 residues long. CDR3 sequence: CATSRSTGGNQPQHF. The CDR3 coding sequence is TGTGCCACCAGCAGATCAACAGGGGGCAATCAGCCCCAGCATTTT.

This clonotype was counted ten times or more. The chain has TRBV7-3 and TRBJ2-1; 9 bases match TRBD2. V shed 5 bases, J shed 4 bases, and the junction held 6 bases outside the gene matches. The germline V gene encodes CDR1 SGHTA and CDR2 FQGTGA. The CDR3 length is 15 residues. DNA of the CDR3: TGTGCCAGCAGCCGCGGGAGGGCCGGGTACAATGAGCAGTTCTTC. Protein sequence: CASSRGRAGYNEQFF.

About this clonotype itself: This clone may be a read error of a much larger clone one base away. This chain joins TRBV7-2 and TRBJ2-3, with D perhaps TRBD2 (6 bases). Germline V lookup: CDR1 SGHTA, CDR2 FQGNSA. There are 16 residues in the CDR3. The CDR3 DNA is TGTGCCAGCAGCACCTCGGATCCAGCGGGCTGGGATACGCCGTATTTT. Translated, it gives CASSTSDPAGWDTPYF.

This clonotype has only a few counts. Since a much larger clone is just one base distant, this may be a read error. V usage is TRBV6-2 or TRBV6-3 and J usage is TRBJ2-7, with no clear D. The CDR3 is 10 residues long. From germline, CDR1 is MNHEY and CDR2 SVGEGT. Trimming stripped 8 bases from V and 3 bases from J, with 5 bases between. The CDR3 protein is CASGYYEQYF. The CDR3 region has the DNA TGTGCCAGCGGGTACTACGAGCAGTACTTC.

This clonotype was seen ten or more times. This chain uses TRBV19 with TRBJ1-2; D not certain. The CDR3 runs to 16 residues. Germline CDR1 LNHDA, CDR2 SQIVND (reference sequence). Trimming pared 6 bases from V and 6 bases from J, leaving 23 bases between. The CDR3 DNA sequence: TGTGCCAGTAGCCGCCTCGGCGGGCAGAGCGACCATGGCTACACCTTC. Its protein is CASSRLGGQSDHGYTF.

As for this clonotype: A much bigger clone sits one base away, suggesting this may be a read error. The J gene is TRBJ2-7, the V gene TRBV20-1; 12 bases are a match to TRBD2. This CDR3 has 17 amino acids. Germline lookup yields CDR1 DFQATT and CDR2 SNEGSKA (reference sequence). The CDR3, as DNA: TGCGGTGCTAGAGATCCCGGGACTAGCGGGTGGTCTAACGAGCAGTACTTC. Protein sequence: CGARDPGTSGWSNEQYF.

The table lists this clonotype with a few counts. The J gene is TRBJ1-1, the V gene TRBV18; D gene uncertain. The V gene's germline CDR1 is KGHSH and CDR2 LQKENI. The CDR3 has 13 residues. V was trimmed by 3 bases and J by 1 base, leaving 6 bases between them. This CDR3 is CASSPLPNTEAFF. CDR3 in DNA: TGTGCCAGCTCACCTCTCCCGAACACTGAAGCTTTCTTT.

Many counts were recorded for this clonotype. The genes are TRBV20-1 and TRBJ2-7, with 15 nucleotides matching TRBD2. Germline V lookup: CDR1 DFQATT, CDR2 SNEGSKA (reference sequence). Trimming cost V 4 bases and J 3 bases; bases outside gene matches: 4. The CDR3 has 15 amino acids. The CDR3 region is CSATGTSGRLYEQYF. The CDR3 DNA reads TGCAGTGCTACCGGGACTAGCGGGAGGCTCTACGAGCAGTACTTC.

V usage is TRBV25-1 and J usage is TRBJ2-2; 13 positions agree with TRBD2. The germline gives CDR1 MGHDK, CDR2 SYGVNS. The trim removed 4 bases at V and 1 base at J, leaving 6 bases unmatched. This CDR3 region has 18 residues. The CDR3 is CASSVLAGGNMNTGELFF. In nucleotides, the CDR3 is TGTGCCAGCAGTGTACTAGCGGGAGGGAATATGAACACCGGGGAGCTGTTTTTT.

This clonotype has ten or more counts. The chain carries TRBV4-2 and TRBJ2-1, with 7 bases fitting TRBD2. V lost 1 base, J lost 4 bases, and 13 bases stayed unmatched. Germline CDR1 LGHNA, CDR2 YNFKEQ. CDR3 size: 18 residues. The CDR3 region is CASSQGADGRPPYNEQFF. The CDR3 DNA is TGTGCCAGCAGCCAAGGGGCGGACGGGAGGCCCCCATACAATGAGCAGTTCTTC.

This clonotype came up a few times. The chain is built from TRBV6-2 or TRBV6-3 and TRBJ2-2, with 8 positions matching TRBD2. This CDR3 is built from 16 residues. After removal of 2 bases from V and 3 bases from J, the junction contained 5 bases not matched to a gene. Germline lookup yields CDR1 MNHEY and CDR2 SVGEGT. The CDR3, as DNA: TGTGCCAGCAGTTACGGGGCTAGCGGGTACACCGGGGAGCTGTTTTTT. Amino acid sequence: CASSYGASGYTGELFF.

Remarks on this clonotype: No conserved phenylalanine or tryptophan ends this CDR3, so it is likely a read error. The rearrangement links TRBV20-1 to TRBJ2-7, with D uncertain. The CDR3 consists of 11 residues. Germline assignment: CDR1 DFQATT and CDR2 SNEGSKA (reference sequence). CDR3 in DNA: TGCAATGCTTCAGGATCCTACGAGCAGTACCTC. As protein: CNASGSYEQYL.

In this sample, this clonotype turned up a few times. This chain connects TRBV5-5 to TRBJ1-2; D unclear. The V gene's germline CDR1 is SGHKS and CDR2 YYEKEE (reference sequence). V was pared by 0 bases and J by 4 bases, with 7 bases between. The CDR3 is 13 residues long. In DNA form, the CDR3 reads TGTGCCAGCAGCTTGGGGACTACCTATGGCTACACCTTC. Protein: CASSLGTTYGYTF.

This clonotype was recorded at least ten times. The chain combines TRBV12-3 or TRBV12-4 with TRBJ2-2, with 9 bases that match TRBD2. This CDR3 has 17 residues. V lost 2 bases, J lost 1 base, and 5 bases stayed unmatched. The CDR3 sequence: CASSLKTSGMNTGELFF. In nucleotides, the CDR3 is TGTGCCAGCAGTTTAAAGACTAGCGGCATGAACACCGGGGAGCTGTTTTTT.